The subject of this entry is one TCR beta chain. Antigen unknown. Primers for the PCR totalled 60 Vbeta and 13 Jbeta. The table came from immunoSEQ multiplex PCR; TCRdb's copy has only in-frame clones and leaves some out. The table has some 140,000 clones, 60% to 85% seen once; the top ten hold approximately 1.2%. This specimen belongs to a study of cytomegalovirus exposure and HLA in healthy donors. Study at large: A prior study identified over 100 million unique TCR beta sequences from 190 million or so T cells.

Findings and caveats of the study: Only CMV serostatus was available as immune exposure information. In a later analysis, CMV-associated beta chains were mostly HLA-associated, it appeared.

Germline CDR1 and CDR2: SEHNR and FQNEAQ (reference sequence). The V end lost 1 base, the J end lost 3 bases, and 6 bases lay between the germline ends. This CDR3 is built from 13 residues. The rearrangement uses TRBV7-9 and TRBJ1-1; D is unresolved. This clonotype was obtained from a male donor in good health and CMV-seropositive. The sample was PBMCs. Written as DNA, the CDR3 is TGTGCCAGCAGCTTAGGCGAGTACACTGAAGCTTTCTTT. Protein product: CASSLGEYTEAFF.